This record covers a single T cell receptor beta chain. A much larger clone lies one base from this, so it may be a read error. Three rounds of nested PCR, following a modified ARM-PCR protocol, produced the TCRbeta library. TCRdb re-analysed the multiplex PCR reads in MiXCR, keeping a single row per CDR3 protein. Of about 110,000 distinct CDR3 sequences listed, under 90% were seen once; the top ten hold approximately 24%. RNA was extracted from bulk tissue without any cell sorting. The entry originates in a study of tumor and adjacent non-tumor tissue in lung cancer. Background on the study: On average, productive TCRbeta reads reached a few million per sample.

Sequencing input: lung tumor tissue. This clonotype was sampled from a man aged 65 to 85 with non-small cell lung cancer.

The CDR3 protein is CASSLAASHSDYTF. CDR3 DNA sequence: TGCGCCAGCAGCTTGGCGGCCAGTCATTCTGACTACACCTTC. The chain uses TRBV5-1 and TRBJ1-2, with D unclear. The germline V gene encodes CDR1 SGHRS and CDR2 YFSETQ. V lost 0 bases and J 10 bases, leaving 16 bases between the germline ends. This CDR3 has 14 residues. Full variable domain (missing parts from reference TRBV5-1 and TRBJ1-2): KAGVTQTPRYLIKTRGQQVTLSCSPISGHRSVSWYQQTPGQGLQFLFEYFSETQRNKGNFPGRFSGRQFSNSRSEMNVSTLELGDSALYLCASSLAASHSDYTFGSGTRLTVV.